One sample yielded the 16 T cell receptor beta chains listed below, sequenced in a study of cytomegalovirus exposure and HLA in healthy donors. Vbeta (60) and Jbeta (13) primers were used in the PCR. Only in-frame clones appear in the TCRdb table, and some are missing; sequencing was by immunoSEQ multiplex PCR. Here the sample spans approximately 140,000 clones, about 86% being singletons. The material sequenced was PBMCs. The receptors were sampled from a man in his late teens or twenties in good health and CMV-seronegative.

The gene calls are TRBV10-1 and TRBJ1-5; 8 bases fit TRBD1. There are 13 residues in the CDR3. Germline V gene lookup returns CDR1 WNHNN and CDR2 SYGVQD (reference sequence). Trimming took 5 bases from V and 7 from J; bases not matched to a gene: 4. CDR3 coding DNA: TGCGCCAGCAGTCCCGGGACAGGCCAGCCCCAGCATTTT. Residues: CASSPGTGQPQHF.

V usage is TRBV27 and J usage is TRBJ1-2, with 9 bases that match TRBD1. Per germline, CDR1 MNHEY and CDR2 SMNVEV (reference sequence). V was clipped by 8 bases and J by 6 bases; unmatched bases: 10. The CDR3 contains 14 residues. CDR3 DNA sequence: TGTGCCAGCGGAAGGTATGGGACAGGGAATGGCTACACCTTC. Encoded protein: CASGRYGTGNGYTF.

V and J are TRBV5-1 and TRBJ1-2; TRBD1 matches 9 bases. Trimming cost V 0 bases and J 3 bases; bases outside gene matches: 3. CDR1 and CDR2 (germline): SGHRS, YFSETQ. CDR3 length: 15 residues. CDR3 bases: TGCGCCAGCAGCTTGGCTGGGACAGGGTACTATGGCTACACCTTC. Translation: CASSLAGTGYYGYTF.

This chain uses TRBV30 with TRBJ2-5, with D possibly being TRBD1 (6 bases). This CDR3 region has 14 residues. Germline loops: CDR1 GTSNPN, CDR2 SVGIG (reference sequence). The ends were cut back, 0 bases at V and 3 bases at J, with 11 bases in the middle. The CDR3 sequence is CAWSVRAGEETQYF. The DNA of the CDR3 is TGTGCCTGGAGTGTACGGGCAGGGGAAGAGACCCAGTACTTC. Complete variable domain (other parts from reference TRBV30 and TRBJ2-5): SQTIHQWPATLVQPVGSPLSLECTVEGTSNPNLYWYRQAAGRGLQLLFYSVGIGQISSEVPQNLSASRPQDRQFILSSKKLLLSDSGFYLCAWSVRAGEETQYFGPGTRLLVL.

The chain recombines TRBV7-9 with TRBJ2-3; 8 bases fit TRBD1. The CDR3 length is 15 residues. Germline CDR1 and CDR2: SEHNR and FQNEAQ (reference sequence). The V segment lost 5 bases and the J segment 4 bases; nucleotides outside the gene matches: 8. CDR3 amino acids: CASSRRDRRADTQYF. CDR3 DNA: TGTGCCAGCAGCCGACGGGACAGGAGGGCAGATACGCAGTATTTT.

The chain is built from TRBV28 and TRBJ1-6, with D maybe TRBD1 (5 bases). V gave up 6 bases and J gave up 8 bases, with 11 bases separating them. CDR3 length equals 13 residues. CDR1 and CDR2 from the germline V gene are MDHEN and SYDVKM. Here the CDR3 DNA reads TGTGCCAGCAGCGACAGCCGAGATTCACCCCTCCACTTT. Residues: CASSDSRDSPLHF.

In this sample, this clone turned up once. The V gene is TRBV27, the J gene TRBJ1-1; 7 bases align to TRBD1. The germline CDR1 and CDR2 sequences are MNHEY and SMNVEV (reference sequence). The CDR3 runs to 15 residues. The ends lost 1 base at V and 6 bases at J; junction bases unmatched: 8. CDR3 sequence (DNA): TGTGCCAGCAGTTTATTAGGGGGCGGGATATCTGAAGCTTTCTTT. This codes for CASSLLGGGISEAFF.

A word on this clone: One end of the junction varies from germline; a read error may be responsible. The chain couples TRBV5-1 to TRBJ2-1; weak D call: TRBD1 (5 bases). The CDR3 covers 16 residues. Germline assignment: CDR1 SGHRS and CDR2 YFSETQ. CDR3 coding DNA: TGCGCCACCAGCCCACAATCAGGGAACTCCTACAATGAGCAGTTCTTC. It yields the protein CATSPQSGNSYNEQFF.

The chain combines TRBV5-1 with TRBJ2-5; D possibly corresponds to TRBD2 (5 bases). There are 13 residues in the CDR3. V lost 1 base to trimming and J lost 5 bases, with 9 bases between them. Germline V gene data show CDR1 as SGHRS and CDR2 as YFSETQ. CDR3 sequence reads: CASSLQRGETQYF. The CDR3 DNA sequence: TGCGCCAGCAGCTTGCAAAGAGGGGAGACCCAGTACTTC. Supplemented by reference TRBV5-1 and TRBJ2-5, the full variable domain reads KAGVTQTPRYLIKTRGQQVTLSCSPISGHRSVSWYQQTPGQGLQFLFEYFSETQRNKGNFPGRFSGRQFSNSRSEMNVSTLELGDSALYLCASSLQRGETQYFGPGTRLLVL.

The chain links TRBV6-1 to TRBJ2-3; TRBD2 agrees at 9 bases. V gave up 8 bases and J gave up 9 bases; unmatched junction bases: 12. The CDR3 runs to 14 residues. Germline CDR1 MNHNS, CDR2 SASEGT. The DNA for the CDR3 is TGTGCCAGCCAGAGTAGCGGGGGCGCGGGGACGCAGTATTTT. This codes for CASQSSGGAGTQYF.

The chain recombines TRBV6-1 with TRBJ1-5; the D gene is possibly TRBD1 (5 bases). The CDR3 length is 20 residues. Between the trimmed V and J ends, which lost 1 base and 4 bases, there was a span of 26 bases. Germline lookup yields CDR1 MNHNS and CDR2 SASEGT. CDR3 coding DNA: TGTGCCAGCAGTGAAGGGCTTTTTGCACGTGCCAGGGTAGGAAATCAGCCCCAGCATTTT. Its translation: CASSEGLFARARVGNQPQHF.

The chain is built from TRBV2 and TRBJ1-3; TRBD1 aligns across 9 bases. This CDR3 region has 17 residues. V was clipped by 8 bases and J by 2 bases; unmatched bases: 13. Germline V CDR1 and CDR2: SNHLY, FYNNEI. CDR3 sequence: CASGFPKQGAPGNTIYF. DNA of the CDR3: TGTGCCAGCGGATTCCCGAAACAGGGGGCGCCTGGAAACACCATATATTTT.

This clone was seen only once. The CDR3 sequence is CATSGAGQPSGSLHF. CDR3 DNA sequence: TGTGCCACCAGCGGCGCTGGACAGCCATCCGGATCCCTCCACTTT. The V gene is TRBV15, the J gene TRBJ1-6, with a weak D call TRBD1 (6 bases). Germline assignment: CDR1 LNHNV and CDR2 YYDKDF (reference sequence). The CDR3 consists of 15 residues. Deletions cut 5 bases from V and 14 bases from J, with 22 bases between.

The rearrangement joins TRBV4-1 to TRBJ1-1; TRBD1 matches at 9 bases. J was trimmed by 11 bases and V by 1 base; bases with no gene match: 11. The germline CDR1 and CDR2 sequences are MGHRA and YSYEKL. The CDR3 length is 15 residues. The CDR3 DNA is TGCGCCAGCAGCCAAGTGTGGGACAGGGTGGTTTTGGCTTTCTTT. Encoded protein: CASSQVWDRVVLAFF.

This clone was seen once. The chain combines TRBV5-8 with TRBJ1-5; tentatively, D is TRBD1 (5 bases). Deletions cut 0 bases from V and 11 bases from J, with 15 bases between. The germline gives CDR1 SGHTS, CDR2 YDEGEE. The CDR3 sequence is 14 residues long. CDR3 region: CASSLGQPIGAQHF. The CDR3, as DNA: TGTGCCAGCAGCTTGGGACAGCCCATTGGTGCCCAGCATTTT.

This sequence joins TRBV30 and TRBJ1-2, with D possibly being TRBD1 (5 bases). CDR1 and CDR2 from the germline V gene are GTSNPN and SVGIG (reference sequence). The V end was cut by 3 bases, the J end by 7 bases, with 6 bases between. This CDR3 contains 10 residues. The CDR3 DNA follows: TGTGCCTGGAGGCAGGGTGGCTACACCTTC. It translates to CAWRQGGYTF.